The TCR beta chain described here comes from a study of blood T cells in healthy people across ages. On the study more broadly: Every two T cells gave about one barcoded beta molecule via template switching.

Alongside a J-beta primer mix, a sample-barcoded 5' primer served in a second PCR lasting 7 to 11 cycles. A single record per CDR3 protein comes from TCRdb applying MiXCR to the 5' RACE reads. The data hold 650,000 to 1,000,000 distinct CDR3 sequences, with about 36% observed a single time. This clonotype was sampled from a man younger than 30 in good health. The sequenced sample consisted of blood.

DNA of the CDR3: TGTGCCAGCAGTAGGCGGCAGGGCCAAATCCGGCCCCAGCATTTT. Translating it yields CASSRRQGQIRPQHF. The rearrangement joins TRBV6-6 to TRBJ1-5, with D perhaps matching TRBD1 (5 bases). The CDR3 length is 15 residues. V was pared by 5 bases and J by 9 bases, with 20 bases between. Germline lookup yields CDR1 MNHNY and CDR2 SVGAGI (reference sequence).